This TCR beta chain emerged from a study of OX40 agonist ivuxolimab in advanced cancers. Notes on the study in general: Among the least clonally expanded were partial responders at 0.1-3.0 mg/kg. CD8+ T cells averaged more expanded clones than CD4+.

Trimming shortened V by 8 bases and J by 0 bases, and 14 bases separated the two germline ends. Germline CDR1 is ENHRY and CDR2 is SYGVKD. The CDR3 loop spans 15 amino acids. Of note for this clone: Its specificity is not known.

Repertoires were generated with immunoSEQ multiplex PCR, while TCRdb's copy carries only in-frame clones and drops some. Of fewer than 90,000 clones listed, approximately 78% are singletons. The starting material was CD4+ or CD8+ T cells sorted from blood, obtained in a trial of the OX40 agonist ivuxolimab. The receptor's source is an adult with an advanced solid tumor such as melanoma, head and neck, liver or kidney cancer. This chain links TRBV10-3 with TRBJ1-5, with D tentatively TRBD1 (6 bases). In DNA form, the CDR3 reads TGTGCCATCGGGGAAGGGGGGAATAGCAATCAGCCCCAGCATTTT. This codes for CAIGEGGNSNQPQHF.